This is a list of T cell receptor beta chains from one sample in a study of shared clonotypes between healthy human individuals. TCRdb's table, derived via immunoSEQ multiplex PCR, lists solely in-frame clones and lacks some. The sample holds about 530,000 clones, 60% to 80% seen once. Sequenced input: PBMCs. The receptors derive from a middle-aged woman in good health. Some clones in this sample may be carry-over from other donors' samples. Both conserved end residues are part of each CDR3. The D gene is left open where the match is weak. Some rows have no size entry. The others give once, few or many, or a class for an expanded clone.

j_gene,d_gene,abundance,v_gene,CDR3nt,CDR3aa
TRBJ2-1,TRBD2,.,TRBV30,TGTGCCTGGTCTAGCGGGAGGGCTGGAGAGCAGTTCTTC,CAWSSGRAGEQFF
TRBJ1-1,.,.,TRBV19,TGTGCCAGTAGTACGGCAATAAACACTGAAGCTTTCTTT,CASSTAINTEAFF
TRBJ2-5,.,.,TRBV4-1,TGCGCCAGCAGCCGGCTTGGACTCCAAGAGACCCAGTACTTC,CASSRLGLQETQYF
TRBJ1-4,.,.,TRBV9,TGTGCCAGCAGCGTAGCCGGAGGCCAGCCGAATGAAAAACTGTTTTTT,CASSVAGGQPNEKLFF
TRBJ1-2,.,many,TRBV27,TGTGCCAGCAGTTTGAGGCAGGGTCACGGCTACACCTTC,CASSLRQGHGYTF
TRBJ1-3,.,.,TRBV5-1,TGCGCCAGCAGAGCCGGATTAAGCTCTGGAAACACCATATATTTT,CASRAGLSSGNTIYF
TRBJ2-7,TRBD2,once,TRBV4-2,TGTGCCAGCAGCCAAGGACATCAGCGGGGGGCCTACGAGCAGTACTTC,CASSQGHQRGAYEQYF
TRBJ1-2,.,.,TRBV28,TGTGCCAGCAGTTTAACGACAGGACCTTACTATGGCTACACCTTC,CASSLTTGPYYGYTF
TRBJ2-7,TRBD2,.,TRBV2,TGTGCCAGCAGTGAGGGGAGACTAGCGGGATACTACGAGCAGTACTTC,CASSEGRLAGYYEQYF
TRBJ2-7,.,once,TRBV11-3,TGTGCCAGTTCCAAAAGCTCCTACGAGCAGTACTTC,CASSKSSYEQYF
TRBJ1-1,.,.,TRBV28,TGTGCCAGCAGTTACACACCGGGAGCCCCTCGAAGCACTGAAGCTTTCTTT,CASSYTPGAPRSTEAFF
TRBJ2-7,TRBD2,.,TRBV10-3,TGTGCCATCAGTGGGACTAGCGGGAAAATCCCCTACGAGCAGTACTTC,CAISGTSGKIPYEQYF
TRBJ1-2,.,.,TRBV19,TGTGCCAGTAGTATACGTACCTATGGCTACACCTTC,CASSIRTYGYTF
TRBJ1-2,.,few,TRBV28,TGTGCCAGCAGTTTTGGCCGGCCGGGTGGCTACACCTTC,CASSFGRPGGYTF
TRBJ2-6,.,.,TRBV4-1,TGCGCCAGCAGCCAAGTTGGGGCCAACGTCCTGACTTTC,CASSQVGANVLTF
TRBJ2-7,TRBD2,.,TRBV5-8,TGTGCCAGCAGCCCAGATAGCGGGAGGAGTTACGAGCAGTACTTC,CASSPDSGRSYEQYF
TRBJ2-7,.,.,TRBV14,TGTGCCAGCAGCCTCGGGGATGGGAGCTCCTACGAGCAGTACTTC,CASSLGDGSSYEQYF
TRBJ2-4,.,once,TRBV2,TGTGCCGGAAGGACCCCCGGCGGTGTCATTCAGTACTTC,CAGRTPGGVIQYF
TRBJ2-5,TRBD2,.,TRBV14,TGTGCCAGCAGCCACAGAGCGGGAGTTGAGACCCAGTACTTC,CASSHRAGVETQYF
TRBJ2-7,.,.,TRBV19,TGTGCCAGTAGTATCCGGCTACATAGCTCCTACGAGCAGTACTTC,CASSIRLHSSYEQYF
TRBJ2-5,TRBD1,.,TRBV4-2,TGTGCCAGCAGCCAAGACCGCCTTCGGACAGGGAAAGAGACCCAGTACTTC,CASSQDRLRTGKETQYF
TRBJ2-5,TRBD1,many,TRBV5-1,TGCGCCAGCAGCTTGGGGGGACAGAAAGAGACCCAGTACTTC,CASSLGGQKETQYF
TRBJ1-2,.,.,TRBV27,TGTGCCAGCAGTTTGAGCCCCGGGAGTTATGGCTACACCTTC,CASSLSPGSYGYTF
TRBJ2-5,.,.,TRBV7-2,TGTGCCAGCAGCTTAGGCCTAGCGAGGGAGACCCAGTACTTC,CASSLGLARETQYF
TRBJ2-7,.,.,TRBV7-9,TGTGCCAGCAGCTTAAGGGCCGGGTGGGAGGATATTGTCTACGAGCAGTACTTC,CASSLRAGWEDIVYEQYF
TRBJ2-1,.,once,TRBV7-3,TGTGCCAGCAGCGTTTCGGGTTACAATGAGCAGTTCTTC,CASSVSGYNEQFF
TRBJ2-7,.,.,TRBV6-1,TGTGCCAGCGTCCCGGGACCCTCCTACGAGCAGTACTTC,CASVPGPSYEQYF
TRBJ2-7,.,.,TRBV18,TGTGCCAGCTCACCTGGCGCAGCCTACGAGCAGTACTTC,CASSPGAAYEQYF